Listed below are T cell receptor beta chains from one sample, sequenced in a study of vaccination and CD4 T cells after COVID-19. From the PCR reads, TCRdb called clonotypes with MiXCR, one entry per CDR3 protein. The data show 9,500 or so distinct CDR3 sequences, around 37% seen once. Antigen specificity for these receptors is unknown. The sequenced sample was CD4+ T cells from blood, cultured in vitro. These receptors all stem from a human donor in good health. The CDR3 runs from the conserved cysteine through the conserved F or W. D genes are given only for firm matches. The size field is filled for only some rows; it gives once, few, many or a size class.

clone_size j_call d_call v_call cdr3_length cdr3_nt cdr3_aa
NA TRBJ2-5 NA TRBV5-4 14 TGTGCCAGCAGTTCCGGGGCTAGCCAAGAGACCCAGTACTTC CASSSGASQETQYF
few TRBJ2-7 TRBD1 TRBV11-3 15 TGTGCCAGCAGCTTGTGGACAGGGAGCTCCTACGAGCAGTACTTC CASSLWTGSSYEQYF
few TRBJ1-5 NA TRBV6-1 13 TGTGCCAGCAGTGTGGGACTGATCGGGCCCCAGCATTTT CASSVGLIGPQHF
medium-sized TRBJ1-5 NA TRBV20-1 15 TGCAGTGCCCTCGCGATGAGGAGGGTAGAGCAGCCCCAGCATTTT CSALAMRRVEQPQHF
NA TRBJ2-1 TRBD1 TRBV11-2 14 TGTGCCAGCAGCGAACAGGGGTTCGGGAATGAGCAGTTCTTC CASSEQGFGNEQFF
few TRBJ2-5 NA TRBV7-2 13 TGTGCCAGCAGCCCCTATAATGCGGAGACCCAGTACTTC CASSPYNAETQYF
once TRBJ1-5 NA TRBV28 16 TGTGCCAGCAGTTTGCTCCGGGGAGGGGGCAATCAGCCCCAGCATTTT CASSLLRGGGNQPQHF
few TRBJ2-7 NA TRBV20-1 13 TGCAGTGCTAGAGGACAGCTCTACGGCGAGCAGTACTTC CSARGQLYGEQYF
few TRBJ2-7 TRBD2 TRBV2 15 TGTGCCAGTACCCTCGGGCGGGGGGCCTCCTACGAGCAGTACTTC CASTLGRGASYEQYF
medium-sized TRBJ2-7 TRBD1 TRBV10-3 14 TGTGCCATCAGTGGGAGACAGGGGGCGAACGAGCAGTACTTC CAISGRQGANEQYF
NA TRBJ2-3 TRBD2 TRBV7-2 15 TGTGCCAGCAGCTTAGCGGGAGGGCCAACAGATACGCAGTATTTT CASSLAGGPTDTQYF
NA TRBJ2-7 NA TRBV7-2 14 TGTGCCAGCAGCTTATACCAGGGTCTCGGCGAGCAGTACTTC CASSLYQGLGEQYF
NA TRBJ2-2 NA TRBV20-1 13 TGCAGTGCTAGACAGGGGATTACCGGGGAGCTGTTTTTT CSARQGITGELFF
NA TRBJ2-1 TRBD2 TRBV20-1 15 TGCAGTGCTAGGCCGACTAGCGGGAGTTATAATGAGCAGTTCTTC CSARPTSGSYNEQFF
few TRBJ2-5 TRBD1 TRBV6-2/TRBV6-3 17 TGTGCCAGCACCAAGGTGGGGACAGGGGGTCGTAGGGAGACCCAGTACTTC CASTKVGTGGRRETQYF
NA TRBJ1-1 NA TRBV11-2 14 TGTGCCAGCAGCTTACCGGGGCGAGGGACTGAAGCTTTCTTT CASSLPGRGTEAFF
NA TRBJ2-7 NA TRBV7-8 16 TGTGCCAGCAGCTTAGCGTACCAGGGACCTCCGTACGAGCAGTACTTC CASSLAYQGPPYEQYF
NA TRBJ1-2 TRBD1 TRBV18 15 TGTGCCAGCTCAGGGCCGGGACAGGGATTCTATGGCTACACCTTC CASSGPGQGFYGYTF
NA TRBJ2-5 TRBD1 TRBV7-2 13 TGTGCCAGCACCTGGGACAGGGAAGAGACCCAGTACTTC CASTWDREETQYF
few TRBJ2-5 NA TRBV6-1 12 TGTGCCAGCAGTCACCGTGGGAAGACCCAGTACTTC CASSHRGKTQYF
few TRBJ2-1 NA TRBV10-3 11 TGTGCCATCAGTGCTCAAAATGAGCAGTTCTTC CAISAQNEQFF
medium-sized TRBJ1-2 NA TRBV20-1 14 TGCAGTGCTAGACTCAGTAAGAACAACTATGGCTACACCTTC CSARLSKNNYGYTF